Each of the 28 T cell receptor beta chains below was sequenced from the same sample in a study of radiation and T cells in renal cell carcinoma. As to time point: baseline pretreatment blood. Treatment of the sample: 15 Gy SBRT to primary tumor, nephrectomy 4 weeks later. Profiled with immunoSEQ multiplex PCR; TCRdb holds only in-frame clones, not every one. The repertoire holds tens of thousands of clones, with under 90% as singletons. This sample comprised blood, obtained from a patient whose treatment included radiotherapy and nephrectomy. These receptors were taken from a man in his 60s with renal cell carcinoma.

The J gene is TRBJ2-1, the V gene TRBV29-1; 9 bases align to TRBD1. V dropped 5 bases and J dropped 6; count of bases not matched to a gene: 2. CDR1 is SQVTM and CDR2 is ANQGSEA in the germline V gene. The CDR3 is made up of 12 amino acids. CDR3 DNA sequence: TGCAGCGTTTCGACAGGGGGCAATGAGCAGTTCTTC. It translates to CSVSTGGNEQFF.

The chain couples TRBV11-2 to TRBJ2-7, with a weak D call TRBD1 (6 bases). The germline V gene encodes CDR1 SGHAT and CDR2 FQNNGV. This CDR3 is 19 amino acids long. Trimming pared 2 bases from V and 0 bases from J, leaving 23 bases between. CDR3 loop: CASSLWGQKLGILSYEQYF. CDR3 DNA sequence: TGTGCCAGCAGCTTATGGGGACAAAAACTTGGGATCCTCTCCTACGAGCAGTACTTC.

The V and J genes are TRBV4-1 and TRBJ2-6; perhaps TRBD1 as D (5 bases). CDR1 is MGHRA, CDR2 YSYEKL, per germline. The length of the CDR3 is 15 residues. V dropped 4 bases and J dropped 2 bases, with 9 bases sitting between them. In DNA, the CDR3 is TGCGCCAGCAGCCCGGCAGGGCCTGGGGCCAACGTCCTGACTTTC. Amino acid sequence: CASSPAGPGANVLTF.

The chain links TRBV5-4 to TRBJ2-7; a weak D match, TRBD2 (5 bases). Germline lookup yields CDR1 SGHNT and CDR2 YYREEE (reference sequence). V shed 1 base and J shed 4 bases, with 9 bases lying between them. The CDR3 is made up of 13 amino acids. In DNA form, the CDR3 reads TGTGCCAGCAGCTTGAAAAGCGGTTACGAGCAGTACTTC. Protein: CASSLKSGYEQYF.

The chain joins TRBV4-1 to TRBJ2-2; possibly TRBD2 for D (6 bases). The CDR3 length is 17 residues. Germline lookup yields CDR1 MGHRA and CDR2 YSYEKL. The V gene lost 0 bases and the J gene lost 5 bases, with 16 bases spanning the gap. The CDR3 spells CASSQERTGLLTGELFF. The CDR3 DNA follows: TGCGCCAGCAGCCAAGAAAGGACGGGACTTCTAACCGGGGAGCTGTTTTTT.

The genes are TRBV28 and TRBJ2-7; D unclear. Looked up from germline, CDR1 is MDHEN and CDR2 is SYDVKM. Trimming removed 5 bases at V and 6 bases at J, with 8 bases between. There are 11 residues in the CDR3. The CDR3 DNA is TGTGCCAGCAGTCCCTTTACCGAGCAGTACTTC. The encoded protein is CASSPFTEQYF.

V is TRBV15 and J is TRBJ1-2, with no clear D. The germline CDR1 and CDR2 sequences are LNHNV and YYDKDF (reference sequence). The CDR3 contains 14 residues. Trimming took off 0 bases at V and 6 bases at J, with 11 bases between the two ends. The CDR3 is CATSRDTEGNGYTF. The CDR3 DNA reads TGTGCCACCAGCAGAGATACAGAGGGAAATGGCTACACCTTC. Supplemented by reference TRBV15 and TRBJ1-2, the full variable domain reads DAMVIQNPRYQVTQFGKPVTLSCSQTLNHNVMYWYQQKSSQAPKLLFHYYDKDFNNEADTPDNFQSRRPNTSFCFLDIRSPGLGDTAMYLCATSRDTEGNGYTFGSGTRLTVV.

The rearrangement joins TRBV19 to TRBJ2-5; TRBD2 aligns across 12 bases. The CDR3 sequence is 13 residues long. CDR1 and CDR2 (germline): LNHDA, SQIVND (reference sequence). V gave up 5 bases and J gave up 7 bases; unmatched junction bases: 2. The CDR3 region is CASSPLAGGTQYF. Here the CDR3 DNA reads TGTGCCAGTAGTCCACTAGCGGGAGGGACCCAGTACTTC.

This sequence joins TRBV5-1 and TRBJ1-4; D possibly corresponds to TRBD1 (5 bases). The CDR3 runs to 15 residues. Trimming cost V 2 bases and J 6 bases, with 14 bases left between them. The V gene's germline CDR1 is SGHRS and CDR2 YFSETQ. The CDR3 is CASSFRGPPDEKLFF. CDR3 nucleotides: TGCGCCAGCAGCTTTAGGGGCCCGCCTGATGAAAAACTGTTTTTT.

The V gene is TRBV28, the J gene TRBJ2-7, with 7 bases identical to TRBD2. The V and J ends lost 7 bases and 7 bases, in that order; junction bases with no gene match: 19. There are 16 residues in the CDR3. In germline, CDR1 is MDHEN, CDR2 SYDVKM. Here the CDR3 reads CASTINSGGLGGEQYF. The DNA of the CDR3 is TGTGCCAGCACGATTAATTCGGGAGGCCTCGGGGGGGAGCAGTACTTC.

This clone was picked up one time. This chain joins TRBV19 and TRBJ1-2; 8 bases fit TRBD1. The germline CDR1 and CDR2 sequences are LNHDA and SQIVND (reference sequence). V lost 5 bases and J lost 7; bases outside the gene matches: 9. The CDR3 has 14 amino acids. The CDR3 loop is CASSGLQGAGGYTF. The CDR3 DNA reads as TGTGCCAGTAGTGGACTCCAGGGGGCCGGTGGCTACACCTTC.

V is TRBV30 and J is TRBJ1-3, with TRBD1 matching 12 bases. The CDR3 covers 16 residues. V was clipped by 1 base and J by 4 bases; unmatched bases: 5. Germline CDR1 is GTSNPN and CDR2 is SVGIG (reference sequence). CDR3 DNA sequence: TGTGCCTGGAGTGGAGGGGACAGGGGGCGAGGAAACACCATATATTTT. Residues: CAWSGGDRGRGNTIYF.

The chain employs TRBV6-1 and TRBJ2-3; no clear D. Trimming stripped 6 bases from V and 1 base from J, with 8 bases between. The germline CDR1 and CDR2 sequences are MNHNS and SASEGT. This CDR3 region has 13 residues. The CDR3 nucleotides read TGTGCCAGCAGGACCGCTGGCACAGATACGCAGTATTTT. This sequence encodes CASRTAGTDTQYF.

The gene calls are TRBV25-1 and TRBJ1-2, with 10 bases fitting TRBD1. From germline, CDR1 is MGHDK and CDR2 SYGVNS. CDR3 length equals 16 residues. Trimming removed 6 bases from V and 6 bases from J; junction bases left unmatched: 13. The CDR3 protein is CASRTGGAGLIDGYTF. The CDR3 DNA reads as TGTGCCAGCAGGACAGGGGGCGCGGGGTTAATTGATGGCTACACCTTC.

V and J are TRBV14 and TRBJ2-7; D is undetermined. The germline V gene encodes CDR1 SGHDN and CDR2 FVKESK. The CDR3 runs 13 residues. Trimming took 0 bases from V and 10 from J, leaving 13 bases between them. The chain's CDR3 is CASSQDLTATQYF. CDR3 nucleotide sequence: TGTGCCAGCAGCCAAGATTTAACAGCCACCCAGTACTTC.

The rearrangement uses TRBV25-1 and TRBJ1-1; no clear D. The CDR3 consists of 11 residues. The germline gives CDR1 MGHDK, CDR2 SYGVNS. The germline V and J ends were trimmed by 1 base and 11 bases, with 8 bases remaining between them. CDR3 amino acids: CASSESREAFF. The DNA of the CDR3 is TGTGCCAGCAGTGAATCCCGGGAGGCTTTCTTT.

This clone has a single count. In nucleotides, the CDR3 is TGTGCCAGCAGCCAAGACAGCGAATCTGGAAACACCATATATTTT. It is translated as CASSQDSESGNTIYF. The chain joins TRBV14 to TRBJ1-3; D is uncertain. Trimming stripped 0 bases from V and 1 base from J, with 7 bases between. Germline V gene data show CDR1 as SGHDN and CDR2 as FVKESK. The CDR3 extends over 15 amino acids.

The CDR3 loop reads CASSEEGGSNQPQHF. For the CDR3, the DNA is TGTGCCAGCAGTGAAGAGGGAGGGAGTAATCAGCCCCAGCATTTT. This chain uses TRBV6-1 with TRBJ1-5; D uncertain. The germline V gene encodes CDR1 MNHNS and CDR2 SASEGT. This CDR3 comprises 15 residues. The germline V and J ends were trimmed by 1 base and 4 bases, with 11 bases remaining between them.

This clone was observed once. V and J are TRBV5-4 and TRBJ2-2, with 13 bases aligning to TRBD2. V was pared by 4 bases and J by 8 bases, with 11 bases of the junction left unmatched. This CDR3 region has 17 residues. Germline CDR1 reads SGHNT; CDR2 reads YYREEE (reference sequence). CDR3 sequence: CASSGPTSGRAPGELFF. CDR3 in DNA: TGTGCCAGCAGCGGACCAACTAGCGGGAGGGCCCCTGGGGAGCTGTTTTTT. Complete variable domain (other parts from reference TRBV5-4 and TRBJ2-2): ETGVTQSPTHLIKTRGQQVTLRCSSQSGHNTVSWYQQALGQGPQFIFQYYREEENGRGNFPPRFSGLQFPNYSSELNVNALELDDSALYLCASSGPTSGRAPGELFFGEGSRLTVL.

J is TRBJ2-1 and V is TRBV25-1; D is uncertain. Trimming cost V 4 bases and J 1 base, with 8 bases left between them. The CDR3 length is 14 residues. Germline V CDR1 and CDR2: MGHDK, SYGVNS. Here the CDR3 reads CASSGDRSYNEQFF. CDR3 coding DNA: TGTGCCAGCAGTGGGGATCGATCCTACAATGAGCAGTTCTTC.

The chain carries TRBV28 and TRBJ1-1; 9 bases are shared with TRBD1. The CDR3 is made up of 13 amino acids. Per the germline V gene, CDR1 is MDHEN and CDR2 is SYDVKM. J gave up 11 bases and V 6 bases, and 10 bases lay outside the gene matches. CDR3 sequence reads: CASRTTGGFMAFF. Written as DNA, the CDR3 is TGTGCCAGCAGAACAACAGGGGGCTTTATGGCTTTCTTT.

This sequence joins TRBV7-3 and TRBJ1-2, with D uncertain. The CDR3 sequence is 13 residues long. The germline V gene encodes CDR1 SGHTA and CDR2 FQGTGA. Trimming shortened V by 5 bases and J by 7 bases, and 14 bases separated the two germline ends. The CDR3 region has the DNA TGTGCCAGCAGCCCCGGGCCCGACGCTGGCTACACCTTC. It codes for CASSPGPDAGYTF.

This clone appeared once. V is TRBV5-1 and J is TRBJ2-2; D is ambiguous. This CDR3 spans 14 amino acids. CDR1 SGHRS and CDR2 YFSETQ come from the germline V gene. Deletions cut 2 bases from V and 5 bases from J, with 10 bases between. CDR3 sequence reads: CASSLPGNTGELFF. CDR3 bases: TGCGCCAGCAGCTTACCGGGTAATACCGGGGAGCTGTTTTTT.

The gene calls are TRBV7-2 and TRBJ2-5; possible D gene TRBD2, 6 bases. From germline, CDR1 is SGHTA and CDR2 FQGNSA. V lost 5 bases, J lost 4 bases, and 11 bases lay in between. The CDR3 length is 13 residues. The CDR3 reads CASSPVGGETQYF. The DNA of the CDR3 is TGTGCCAGCAGCCCGGTCGGGGGAGAGACCCAGTACTTC.

V is TRBV7-9 and J is TRBJ1-3; 9 bases match TRBD1. V lost 5 bases to trimming and J lost 3 bases; unmatched junction nucleotides: 5. The CDR3 contains 15 residues. Per the germline V gene, CDR1 is SEHNR and CDR2 is FQNEAQ (reference sequence). The CDR3, as DNA: TGTGCCAGCAGCCGCACGGGACAGGGTGGAAACACCATATATTTT. As protein: CASSRTGQGGNTIYF.

V gene TRBV18 combines with J gene TRBJ1-1; tentative D call: TRBD1 (5 bases). CDR1 and CDR2 (germline): KGHSH, LQKENI. Trimming took 3 bases from V and 7 from J, leaving 12 bases between them. This CDR3 has 13 amino acids. The CDR3 region is CASSPTTVVEAFF. In DNA, the CDR3 is TGTGCCAGCTCACCCACGACAGTCGTTGAAGCTTTCTTT.

The chain has TRBV5-1 and TRBJ2-5; D is perhaps TRBD1 (6 bases). The germline gives CDR1 SGHRS, CDR2 YFSETQ. V lost 3 bases to trimming and J lost 2 bases, with 11 bases between them. CDR3 length: 14 amino acids. Written as DNA, the CDR3 is TGCGCCAGCAGCTCGGACAGATCTCAAGAGACCCAGTACTTC. This codes for CASSSDRSQETQYF.

The CDR3 sequence: CASSLTAGYGYTF. Written as DNA, the CDR3 is TGTGCCAGCAGTTTAACGGCCGGTTATGGCTACACCTTC. The rearrangement uses TRBV27 and TRBJ1-2; D not resolved. In germline, CDR1 is MNHEY, CDR2 SMNVEV (reference sequence). V dropped 2 bases and J dropped 5 bases, with 9 bases sitting between them. This CDR3 has 13 residues.